Following are 24 T cell receptor beta chains from one sample sequenced in a study of blood T cell repertoires in COVID-19. Some clones are missing from TCRdb's copy, which holds only in-frame ones; the method was immunoSEQ multiplex PCR. In the table there are some 190,000 clones, around 80% of which are singletons. Sequenced input: PBMCs or T cells enriched from blood (not recorded which). These receptors were taken from a man between 60 and 75 years old who had been exposed to COVID-19.

This rearrangement joins TRBV19 to TRBJ1-6; D is undetermined. The CDR3 extends over 14 amino acids. V was clipped by 6 bases and J by 8 bases, with 14 bases between them. Germline CDR1 LNHDA, CDR2 SQIVND (reference sequence). This chain's CDR3 is CASSPRQRDSPLHF. The DNA of the CDR3 is TGTGCCAGTAGCCCCCGGCAGCGGGATTCACCCCTCCACTTT. Complete variable domain (other parts from reference TRBV19 and TRBJ1-6): DGGITQSPKYLFRKEGQNVTLSCEQNLNHDAMYWYRQDPGQGLRLIYYSQIVNDFQKGDIAEGYSVSREKKESFPLTVTSAQKNPTAFYLCASSPRQRDSPLHFGNGTRLTVT.

The chain uses TRBV6-5 and TRBJ1-5; 7 bases map to TRBD1. There are 14 residues in the CDR3. Germline CDR1 MNHEY, CDR2 SVGAGI. J was trimmed by 0 bases and V by 6 bases; bases with no gene match: 2. The CDR3 protein is CASRGQTSNQPQHF. The CDR3 DNA reads as TGTGCCAGCAGGGGACAGACTAGCAATCAGCCCCAGCATTTT.

The DNA for the CDR3 is TGTGCCTGGAGTTTAGGCGGGGGGGGAGCTTGGCAGTACTTC. Its protein product is CAWSLGGGGAWQYF. The chain links TRBV30 to TRBJ2-7; 9 bases fit TRBD2. Looked up from germline, CDR1 is GTSNPN and CDR2 is SVGIG (reference sequence). With 2 bases clipped from V and 9 bases from J, the junction kept 11 bases outside the gene matches. The CDR3 length is 14 residues.

The chain employs TRBV10-3 and TRBJ2-3, with a weak D call TRBD2 (5 bases). Germline CDR1 reads ENHRY; CDR2 reads SYGVKD. The CDR3 spans 16 residues. The germline V and J ends were trimmed by 2 bases and 0 bases, with 12 bases remaining between them. The CDR3 reads CAISEGWRVSTDTQYF. The CDR3 region has the DNA TGTGCCATCAGTGAGGGTTGGCGGGTGAGCACAGATACGCAGTATTTT.

This chain's CDR3 is CSVFGLSIPYEQYF. The CDR3 region has the DNA TGCAGCGTCTTTGGACTCTCGATTCCCTACGAGCAGTACTTC. The J gene is TRBJ2-7, the V gene TRBV29-1, with D possibly matching TRBD2 (5 bases). Trimming left V 6 bases short and J 2 bases short, with 17 bases between. The CDR3 consists of 14 residues. Germline V gives CDR1 SQVTM, CDR2 ANQGSEA.

The rearrangement joins TRBV6-5 to TRBJ1-4; TRBD1 matches 12 bases. This CDR3 spans 15 amino acids. V lost 2 bases and J lost 8; bases outside the gene matches: 3. Germline V gene lookup returns CDR1 MNHEY and CDR2 SVGAGI. CDR3 in amino acids: CASSYVGTGGEKLFF. CDR3 in DNA: TGTGCCAGCAGTTACGTGGGGACAGGGGGCGAAAAACTGTTTTTT.

The chain links TRBV6-5 to TRBJ1-6; D not certain. Trimming stripped 1 base from V and 7 bases from J, with 8 bases between. Germline loops: CDR1 MNHEY, CDR2 SVGAGI. The CDR3 has 14 residues. This CDR3 reads CASSYLAENSPLHF. CDR3 DNA sequence: TGTGCCAGCAGTTACTTAGCGGAGAATTCACCCCTCCACTTT.

The chain links TRBV27 to TRBJ1-3; tentatively, D is TRBD1 (6 bases). CDR3 size: 16 residues. The germline V gene has CDR1 MNHEY and CDR2 SMNVEV (reference sequence). Trimming took 4 bases from V and 0 from J, leaving 13 bases between them. The CDR3 protein is CASSSRGASSGNTIYF. The DNA for the CDR3 is TGTGCCAGCAGTTCCCGGGGGGCTAGCTCTGGAAACACCATATATTTT.

This rearrangement joins TRBV28 to TRBJ1-5, with 10 bases aligning to TRBD1. The ends lost 8 bases at V and 7 bases at J; junction bases unmatched: 5. Per the germline V gene, CDR1 is MDHEN and CDR2 is SYDVKM. This CDR3 is 13 amino acids long. CDR3 sequence (DNA): TGTGCCAGCTCTGACAGGGGGCACCAGCCCCAGCATTTT. It translates to CASSDRGHQPQHF.

This clone was seen once. The genes are TRBV3-1 (or the pseudogene TRBV3-2) and TRBJ1-2; 7 bases are a match to TRBD1. Germline V gene data show CDR1 as LGHDT and CDR2 as YNNKEL (reference sequence). The CDR3 extends over 17 amino acids. The V and J ends lost 0 bases and 1 base, in that order; junction bases with no gene match: 8. CDR3 residues: CASSQELLGTDNYGYTF. CDR3 nucleotides: TGTGCCAGCAGCCAAGAATTGCTCGGGACAGATAACTATGGCTACACCTTC.

The V and J genes are TRBV6-1 and TRBJ1-1; TRBD1 agrees at 9 bases. CDR1 and CDR2 from the germline V gene are MNHNS and SASEGT. The J segment lost 1 base and the V segment lost 2 bases, leaving 2 bases of the junction unmatched. This CDR3 contains 15 residues. This CDR3 reads CASSEPGQGNTEAFF. In DNA form, the CDR3 reads TGTGCCAGCAGTGAACCGGGACAGGGGAACACTGAAGCTTTCTTT.

This chain links TRBV5-1 with TRBJ2-2; 9 positions match TRBD1. The CDR3 spans 14 residues. The V gene end was trimmed by 4 bases and the J gene end by 6 bases; junction bases not matched to a gene: 4. Germline CDR1 and CDR2: SGHRS and YFSETQ. The CDR3 bases are TGCGCCAGCAGCGTAGACAGGGGGTCCGGGGAGCTGTTTTTT. The encoded protein is CASSVDRGSGELFF.

The J gene is TRBJ1-1, the V gene TRBV6-5; a possible D gene is TRBD1 (5 bases). Trimming cost V 2 bases and J 5 bases, with 9 bases left between them. Germline V CDR1 and CDR2: MNHEY, SVGAGI. The CDR3 is 13 amino acids. CDR3 DNA sequence: TGTGCCAGCAGTTACGATACAGGAACTGAAGCTTTCTTT. This gives the protein CASSYDTGTEAFF.

This chain connects TRBV19 to TRBJ1-4; the D gene is possibly TRBD1 (5 bases). CDR1 and CDR2 from the germline V gene are LNHDA and SQIVND (reference sequence). The CDR3 covers 15 residues. V was clipped by 6 bases and J by 6 bases, with 17 bases between them. CDR3 sequence: CASRPWGRVDEKLFF. In DNA form, the CDR3 reads TGTGCCAGTAGGCCTTGGGGCAGGGTTGATGAAAAACTGTTTTTT.

The gene calls are TRBV6-6 and TRBJ1-2, with 8 nucleotides matching TRBD1. This CDR3 comprises 14 residues. The germline V gene encodes CDR1 MNHNY and CDR2 SVGAGI (reference sequence). The J segment lost 8 bases and the V segment lost 6 bases, leaving 11 bases of the junction unmatched. The chain's CDR3 is CASRKDRVVTGYTF. Here the CDR3 DNA reads TGTGCCAGCAGAAAGGACAGGGTCGTGACCGGCTACACCTTC.

This chain links TRBV11-3 with TRBJ1-1; D is unresolved. This CDR3 has 17 amino acids. The V end lost 2 bases, the J end lost 4 bases, and 20 bases lay between the germline ends. CDR1 and CDR2 from the germline V gene are SGHNT and YENEEA. The CDR3 nucleotides are TGTGCCAGCAGCTTATCGAACCCCGGGAACTTGGGCACTGAAGCTTTCTTT. Its translation: CASSLSNPGNLGTEAFF.

This chain joins TRBV11-3 and TRBJ1-1, with TRBD1 as a possible D gene (6 bases). In germline, CDR1 is SGHNT, CDR2 YENEEA. CDR3 size: 13 residues. V dropped 5 bases and J dropped 4 bases, with 11 bases sitting between them. Here the CDR3 reads CASSEGVGTEAFF. As DNA, the CDR3 is TGTGCCAGCAGCGAGGGGGTAGGCACTGAAGCTTTCTTT.

This chain links TRBV11-3 with TRBJ2-3, with 12 bases matching TRBD2. With V trimmed by 5 bases and J by 0 bases, 6 bases remained unmatched. The CDR3 has 17 amino acids. Germline lookup yields CDR1 SGHNT and CDR2 YENEEA. The CDR3 DNA is TGTGCCAGCAGCCCTTGGACTAGCGGGGAAAGCACAGATACGCAGTATTTT. Amino acid sequence: CASSPWTSGESTDTQYF.

V and J are TRBV9 and TRBJ2-1; 12 bases are shared with TRBD1. The CDR3 consists of 17 residues. The germline gives CDR1 SGDLS, CDR2 YYNGEE. The J segment lost 8 bases and the V segment lost 0 bases, leaving 9 bases of the junction unmatched. This chain's CDR3 is CASSVGVTGQGAHEQFF. The CDR3 bases are TGTGCCAGCAGCGTAGGAGTCACGGGACAGGGGGCCCATGAGCAGTTCTTC.

The rearrangement uses TRBV11-3 and TRBJ2-1; D gene uncertain. Germline CDR1 and CDR2: SGHNT and YENEEA. V was clipped by 3 bases and J by 8 bases, with 8 bases between them. The CDR3 has 12 amino acids. Here the CDR3 DNA reads TGTGCCAGCAGCTTCGACTCCGATGAGCAGTTCTTC. Protein sequence: CASSFDSDEQFF.

This clone was picked up one time. This rearrangement joins TRBV30 to TRBJ1-2; 7 bases fit TRBD1. CDR1 GTSNPN and CDR2 SVGIG come from the germline V gene (reference sequence). The junction had 16 bases not matched to a gene; V was cut back by 4 bases and J by 14 bases. The CDR3 has 13 amino acids. DNA for the CDR3: TGTGCCTGGAATCCTCCGGGGGAGAGGGGGCGGACCTTC. Translated, it gives CAWNPPGERGRTF.

V usage is TRBV20-1 and J usage is TRBJ1-5; D is perhaps TRBD1 (6 bases). Germline V gene lookup returns CDR1 DFQATT and CDR2 SNEGSKA (reference sequence). The CDR3 spans 15 residues. Trimming shortened V by 3 bases and J by 6 bases, and 18 bases separated the two germline ends. In nucleotides, the CDR3 is TGCAGTGCTAGTGAATTTGGACAGTCTTTTCAGCCCCAGCATTTT. Translated: CSASEFGQSFQPQHF.

The chain employs TRBV5-1 and TRBJ2-7; 10 bases map to TRBD2. Germline CDR1 and CDR2: SGHRS and YFSETQ. CDR3 size: 19 residues. The V gene end was trimmed by 1 base and the J gene end by 2 bases; junction bases not matched to a gene: 15. The CDR3 spells CASSLWGRVGTSVPYEQYF. For the CDR3, the DNA is TGCGCCAGCAGCTTGTGGGGCAGGGTTGGGACTAGCGTTCCCTACGAGCAGTACTTC.

This clone occurred once. The chain combines TRBV5-1 with TRBJ2-7; 13 bases are shared with TRBD2. This CDR3 has 18 residues. Germline V gene lookup returns CDR1 SGHRS and CDR2 YFSETQ. V trimming: 0 bases; J trimming: 7 bases; junction bases outside the gene matches: 13. The CDR3 is CASSLVGQLAGGPGEQYF. DNA for the CDR3: TGCGCCAGCAGCTTGGTCGGCCAACTAGCGGGAGGGCCGGGTGAGCAGTACTTC.